This T cell receptor (beta chain) came from a study of graft-versus-host responses after intestinal transplantation listed by TCRdb under 2021. Concerning the study at large: The transplants that recipients got were multivisceral, liver-intestinal, or isolated intestinal. Every recipient was given anti-thymocyte globulin induction, then maintenance tacrolimus and steroids for 3 to 4 years. Graft-versus-host and host-versus-graft alloreactive T cell clones were tracked in the graft, circulation and bone marrow after intestinal transplantation using bulk TCR-beta CDR3 sequencing. To identify alloreactive clones, pre-transplant mixed lymphocyte reaction products were sequenced and then compared with unstimulated pre-transplant donor and recipient T cells. Rather than being sequenced by the commercial service, samples from three later patients were sequenced in-house on an Illumina MiSeq and processed with MiXCR. Of the 20 to 25 intestinal transplant recipients enrolled in the cohort, one of whom was a retransplant, a few patients without pretransplant specimens were excluded. A peak of at least 4% donor T cells among recipient peripheral blood mononuclear cells was the definition used for donor T cell macrochimerism. What the work shows at the level of the full study, not this receptor alone: In patients with donor T cell macrochimerism, the allografts had high GvH to HvG T cell clonal ratios. GvH clones were detected in recipient bone marrow, and some appeared earlier in ileal mucosa or blood, consistent with an intestinal mucosal origin. The relatively low number and heterogeneity of intestinal transplant patients limited the conclusions. Early after transplant, peak levels of circulating GvH clones were found to be associated with declines in HvG clones.

The germline V gene supplies CDR1 SQVTM and CDR2 ANQGSEA. The CDR3 contains 12 residues, cysteine and phenylalanine counted. Left in the record is the CDR3 DNA by itself, 36 bases read in frame from the first base. From V the trimming removes 6 bases and from J it removes 5 bases, while the gene matches leave 7 bases of the junction unaccounted for. The library was made by the immunoSEQ multiplex PCR assay. High-throughput TCR-beta CDR3 sequencing of genomic DNA from most patients was performed by Adaptive Biotechnologies. The study's own analysis went as follows. Adaptive's ImmunoSEQ software supplied the TCR sequencing data for 15 to 20 patients, while MiXCR and VDJtools were used to process a few other patients. CDR3 nucleotide sequences shared between donor and recipient were removed because the origin of such sequences could not be assigned. To count as alloreactive, a clone needed at least 2-fold expansion over unstimulated cells and a minimum CFSE-low frequency of 0.002% (template counts) or 0.001% (read counts). Clones were considered mappable if detected in sequenced pre-transplant spleen, lymph node, or MLR CFSE-low populations of the donor or recipient. Cumulative frequency of alloreactive clones was calculated as a percentage of all sequences weighted by copy number. Sourced from immuneACCESS, this table was stored by TCRdb with only in-frame sequences that have V and J called. A share of the clones is absent; for the studies checked, an unresolved V gene accounts for under half, and the remainder has no known explanation. The DNA was the basis for D and trimming; V, J and clone size are from that table. This sample has about 40,000 clones in its table, and 91% of those were observed once. Over 2% of the sample rests with the top ten.

Notes on this clone: The antigen it binds to is not known. The input lacks base qualities; no much larger clone sits a single base away.

Blood samples were collected up to 4 times in the first month after transplant and then at least monthly when available. This receptor was obtained from a human patient who received an intestinal transplant, so some T cells may come from the graft donor. This chain is built from TRBV29-1 and TRBJ2-7, with 7 central nucleotides matching TRBD1. Sequenced material: PBMCs, taken around 320 days after intestinal transplant. The bases are TGCAGCGTATCGACAGGGTTGGACGAGCAGTACTTC. This translates into CSVSTGLDEQYF.